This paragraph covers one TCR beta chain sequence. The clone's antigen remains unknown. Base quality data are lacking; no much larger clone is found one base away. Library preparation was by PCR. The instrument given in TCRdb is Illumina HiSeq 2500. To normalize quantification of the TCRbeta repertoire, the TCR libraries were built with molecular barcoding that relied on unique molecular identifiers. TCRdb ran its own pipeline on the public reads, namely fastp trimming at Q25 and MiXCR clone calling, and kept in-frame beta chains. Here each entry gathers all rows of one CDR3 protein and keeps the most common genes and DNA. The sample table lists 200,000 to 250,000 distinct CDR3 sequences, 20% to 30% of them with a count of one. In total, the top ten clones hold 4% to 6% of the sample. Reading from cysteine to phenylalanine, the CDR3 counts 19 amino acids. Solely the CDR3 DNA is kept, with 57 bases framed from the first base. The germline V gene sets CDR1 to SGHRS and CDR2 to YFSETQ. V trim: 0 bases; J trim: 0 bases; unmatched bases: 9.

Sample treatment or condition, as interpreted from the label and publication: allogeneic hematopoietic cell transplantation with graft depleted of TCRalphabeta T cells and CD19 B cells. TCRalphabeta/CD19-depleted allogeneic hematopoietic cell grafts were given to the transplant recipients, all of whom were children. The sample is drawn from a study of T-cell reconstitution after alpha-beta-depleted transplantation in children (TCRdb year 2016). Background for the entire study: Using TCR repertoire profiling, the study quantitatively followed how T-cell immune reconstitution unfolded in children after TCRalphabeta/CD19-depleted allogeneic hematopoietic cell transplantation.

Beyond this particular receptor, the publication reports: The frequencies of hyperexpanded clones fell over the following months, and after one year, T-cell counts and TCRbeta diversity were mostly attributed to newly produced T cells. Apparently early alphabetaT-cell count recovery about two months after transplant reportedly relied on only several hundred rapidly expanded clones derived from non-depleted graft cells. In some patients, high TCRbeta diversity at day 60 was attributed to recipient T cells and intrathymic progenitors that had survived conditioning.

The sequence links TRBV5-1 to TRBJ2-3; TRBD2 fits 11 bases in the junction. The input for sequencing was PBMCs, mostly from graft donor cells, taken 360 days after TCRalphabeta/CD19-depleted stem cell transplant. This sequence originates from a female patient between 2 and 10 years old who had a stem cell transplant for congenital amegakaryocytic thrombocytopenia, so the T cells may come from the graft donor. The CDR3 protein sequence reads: CASSLGLAGSATSTDTQYF. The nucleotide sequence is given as TGCGCCAGCAGCTTGGGACTAGCGGGGTCTGCGACTAGCACAGATACGCAGTATTTT.